This TCR beta chain originates from a study of T cell responses to AZD1222 COVID-19 vaccine (dated by TCRdb to the early 2020s). Looking at the study overall: TCR sequencing covered over 230 trial participants: 200 to 220 given two doses of AZD1222 and 26 given two doses of MenACWY control vaccine. Trial participants were enrolled by age into subgroups of 18-55, 56-69 and 70-plus years, and about 150, 27 and 61 TCR-sequenced participants, respectively, were included in these subgroups. Study-wide conclusions, independent of this receptor: A significant rise in spike-specific TCR breadth and depth was observed after two AZD1222 doses relative to day 0 and relative to MenACWY recipients. Reportedly, close to half of the unique spike-specific TCRs recognized epitopes lying outside the regions that are mutated in the B.1.351 and B.1.1.7 variants. Most participants were white British and females outnumbered males, and the authors suggested that clonal diversity may have been underestimated. Because no day 14 peak-response samples were available, repertoires were characterized only after the peak T cell response. The vaccine-associated CD4 TCRs covered the entire spike protein, and the dominant responses fell in regions 160-218 and 743-854. The 56-69-year group was small, and its depth increase did not reach significance, likely because of low power. Conclusions about previously exposed vaccinees are limited because only five or six AZD1222 recipients were SARS-CoV-2 seropositive at baseline.

The sample's time point, from its label and the paper: about 28 days (+/-7) after the second vaccine dose. AZD1222 recipients with second doses at about 4 weeks or about 12 weeks were pooled, because spike-specific TCR depth and breadth did not differ between schedules. Samples from vaccinated people were obtained from the UK trials COV001 and COV002, which included a single-blind randomized controlled phase 2/3 trial of AZD1222 (ChAdOx1 nCoV-19) in healthy adults. Trial participant PBMC samples were collected at day 0 and day 28 after the second dose for TCRbeta chain sequencing. From the cysteine through the phenylalanine, the CDR3 covers 16 amino acids. Of the read, only the CDR3 DNA is kept; its 48 bases are in frame from base 1. Trimming costs V 3 bases and J 5 bases, and their ends lie 17 bases apart. From the germline V gene, CDR1 is SGHTA and CDR2 is FQGNSA. The CDR3 regions of human TCRbeta chains were analyzed by immunosequencing. The source study handled its data this way. TCRs in the repertoires were matched against a reference library of SARS-CoV-2-specific TCRs that had been generated with the MIRA antigen-specificity platform. Breadth was defined as the fraction of unique TCRs that were SARS-CoV-2-associated, and depth was defined as the fraction of total T cells that were SARS-CoV-2-associated. Using the MIRA data, each spike-specific TCR was mapped to the spike region that the TCR reacts to and placed in a CD4 or CD8 class. Log10-transformed breadth and depth values were compared by one-way ANOVA with Sidak's multiple comparisons tests. Drawn from immuneACCESS, this table holds only the in-frame rearrangements with V and J called that TCRdb kept. Clones are partly lost; checked studies trace under half to an unresolved V gene and leave the rest unexplained. V and J calls and clone size follow that table, whereas D and trimming were derived from the DNA. Recorded for this sample are approximately 110,000 clones; around 90% of them occurred a single time. The ten largest clonotypes hold roughly 2.5% of the sample.

A note on this clone: No cognate antigen has been identified for it. Per-base qualities were not stored, and no clone one base away is much larger.

Sequences were derived from peripheral blood, sampled 28 days after the second AZD1222 dose. The chain is encoded by TRBV7-2 joined to TRBJ2-1; TRBD2 might be the D gene, on 6 matching bases. The receptor comes from an adult who received the AZD1222 COVID-19 vaccine. CDR3 sequence: CASSFPRFGSDNEQFF. The nucleotides are TGTGCCAGCAGCTTCCCTCGATTCGGGAGCGACAATGAGCAGTTCTTC. This CDR3, with the reference TRBV7-2 and TRBJ2-1 proteins standing in past its ends, gives the full variable domain GAGVSQSPSNKVTEKGKDVELRCDPISGHTALYWYRQSLGQGLEFLIYFQGNSAPDKSGLPSDRFSAERTGGSVSTLTIQRTQQEDSAVYLCASSFPRFGSDNEQFFGPGTRLTVL.